The TCR beta chain described here comes from a study of CXCR3-negative and CXCR3-positive naive CD8 T cells. Turning to this clonotype: Its matching antigen is unknown.

Study-level points and caveats: Surface CD5 matched across naive subsets, and TRB CDR3 properties served to infer TCR strength.

CD45RO-CCR7+CD27+CD95- characterized naive CD8+ T cells. Germline CDR1 reads MGHRA; CDR2 reads YSYEKL. The CDR3 consists of 16 residues. 5' RACE that incorporated UMI labels was used to prepare the TRB cDNA libraries. TCRdb reanalyzed the 5' RACE reads, giving one entry per CDR3 protein sequence and no DNA. This table lists some 22,000 distinct CDR3 sequences. This TCR was sampled from a human donor in good health. Some clones in this sample may be carry-over from other donors' samples. The chain joins TRBV4-1 to TRBJ1-3. Source material: naive CXCR3- CD8+ T cells from blood. Subset of the sample: CD45RO-CCR7+CD27+CD95- naive CD8+ T cells lacking CXCR3 (TNR3-). The CDR3 is CASSQQGGYNGNTIYF.